The entry below describes one T cell receptor (beta chain). The sample comes from a study of Ad26.COV2.S vaccination and SARS-CoV-2 variants. Treatment denoted: 15 to 20 received Ad26.COV2.S at low or high dose, single or two shots; about 5 received placebo; per-sample allocation not given. Samples came from day 63 after the first vaccine or placebo injection. Generated by immunoSEQ multiplex PCR, the TCRdb table keeps only in-frame clones and is missing some. The table includes roughly 250,000 clones, roughly nine tenths detected once. The clonotype comes from a person between 18 and 65 years old who received the Ad26.COV2.S COVID-19 vaccine or a placebo. Sample: peripheral blood, taken in a trial of Ad26.COV2.S vaccine versus placebo.

CDR3: CASRPSSYEQYF. As DNA, the CDR3 is TGTGCCAGCAGACCTTCTTCATACGAGCAGTACTTC. J is TRBJ2-7 and V is TRBV25-1, with no clear D. This CDR3 has 12 amino acids. Deletions cut 6 bases from V and 4 bases from J, with 10 bases between. The V gene's germline CDR1 is MGHDK and CDR2 SYGVNS.